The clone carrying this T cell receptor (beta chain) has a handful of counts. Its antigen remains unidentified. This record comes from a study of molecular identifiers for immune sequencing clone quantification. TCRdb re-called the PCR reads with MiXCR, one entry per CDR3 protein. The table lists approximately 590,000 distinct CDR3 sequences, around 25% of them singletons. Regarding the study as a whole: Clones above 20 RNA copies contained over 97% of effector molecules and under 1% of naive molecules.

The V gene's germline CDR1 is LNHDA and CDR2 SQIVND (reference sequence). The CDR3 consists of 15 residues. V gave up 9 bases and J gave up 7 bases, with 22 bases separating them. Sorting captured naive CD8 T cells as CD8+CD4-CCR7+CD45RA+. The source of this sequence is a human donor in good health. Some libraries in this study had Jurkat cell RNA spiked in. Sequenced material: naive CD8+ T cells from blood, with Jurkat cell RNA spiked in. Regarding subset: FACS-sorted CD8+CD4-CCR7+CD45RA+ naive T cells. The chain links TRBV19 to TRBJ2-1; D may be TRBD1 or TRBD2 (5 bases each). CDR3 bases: TGTGCCAGCGGTTACCGGGACGCCGCCTTTAATGAGCAGTTCTTC. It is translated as CASGYRDAAFNEQFF.